Sequencing of this TCR beta chain was carried out in a study of shared clonotypes between healthy human individuals (dated by TCRdb to between 2020 and 2021). Context from the whole study: The cohort comprised a couple of women and a few men aged 18 to 49 years. Per donor, three plates each were used for CD4 naive and CD4 memory, two for CD8 naive, and one for CD8 memory. Different laboratories and diverse techniques were used to prepare libraries and sequence TCR repertoires, to increase sequencing depth and limit assay-specific biases. Between about 0.85 and 10 billion PBMCs per donor were obtained by leukapheresis. To estimate repertoire size and how much clonotype sharing occurs between individuals, the study deeply sequenced the blood TCR repertoires of roughly 5 healthy adults. Broad study findings and their caveats: When a handful of donors were compared, the shared fraction of clonotypes was around 4.6% for naive CD4, around 3.6% for naive CD8, 2.3% for memory CD4, and less than 0.45% for memory CD8. The genetic and exposure-history diversity represented was limited by the small number of donors. Higher generation probabilities were observed for clonotypes shared by all four sorted-subset donors than for non-shared clonotypes. Rarefaction of sorted-subset datasets indicated incomplete sequencing despite the large sequencing depth. Sampling was limited to blood, and TCR repertoires in tissue likely differ from TCR repertoires in blood. Naive subsets generally had larger estimated clonotype richness than memory subsets did. Pairwise subsampling led to the expectation that sequencing depth would affect the degree of clonotype sharing among donors.

The donors were healthy, HIV-negative adults who had no recently reported acute infections or vaccinations. All donors were Caucasian adults living in Nashville, Tennessee, USA. CD4+ T cells were enriched by magnetic negative selection; naive cells were then positively selected on CD45RA, and the negative fraction formed the memory subset. Blood was obtained by leukapheresis, after which PBMCs were separated by Ficoll-Histopaque density gradient centrifugation and cryopreserved in liquid nitrogen vapor phase. Analytical flow cytometry was used to check the purity and quantity of every magnetically sorted T cell population. From each sorted fraction, genomic DNA was isolated and quantified by UV absorbance on a Nanodrop 2000c. CDR1 and CDR2 were assigned from the germline V gene as MNHNS and SASEGT. CDR3 length: 14 amino acids, cysteine to phenylalanine. Only the CDR3 DNA is retained, 42 bases long and in frame from the first base. V is reduced by 10 bases and J by 5 bases, leaving a spacing of 17 bases between them.

Using the deep immunoSEQ assay, multiplex PCR amplified TCR CDR3 regions from genomic DNA. Extracted genomic DNA from each cell subset was distributed evenly across all wells of several immunoSEQ 96-well plates, and each plate was treated as a replicate. For sorted subsets, each replicate PCR was loaded with about 0.2 ug genomic DNA, equivalent to about 30,000 T cell genomes. The purified libraries were quantified using a Qubit 3.0 fluorometer, sized with a Bioanalyzer 2100, and then quantified again using the KAPA Library Quantification kit. Every immunoSEQ 96-well plate was sequenced on a dedicated single-read 150-cycle Illumina NextSeq 550 flow cell. On the study's bioinformatics: Because only junctional sequences without quality scores were contained in the immunoSEQ output, filtering matching that applied to full-length reads could not be performed. To assign V/J genes and CDR3, sequences were annotated against IMGT germline references using PyIR, a Python wrapper for IgBLAST v1.9. Reads with weak V/J assignments (E-value above 1e-6), missing CDR3, stop codons, out-of-frame junctions, or ambiguous translated residues were removed. A V3J clonotype was defined by an identical inferred V gene, J gene, and CDR3 amino acid sequence. The percentage overlap between two repertoires was calculated by dividing the number of shared unique clonotypes by the size of the smaller repertoire. RTK rarefaction, the Chao1 estimator, and Recon v2.1 estimates of unobserved clonotypes were used to assess repertoire richness. For all TCRbeta clonotypes obtained by the gDNA method from several donors, generation probabilities were computed with OLGA. Entries here come from immuneACCESS through TCRdb and include only in-frame sequences with V and J called. Some clones fail to appear in such tables; in the studies checked, an unresolved V gene covers under half of the shortfall, and the cause of the remainder is unknown. That table supplies the V and J calls and clone size; D and trimming were determined from the DNA. Present in this sample are 2 million to 2.5 million clones, 85% to 95% of which were seen just once. The ten largest clones add up to approximately 0.13% of the sample.

As to this clone: What this receptor recognizes is not known. No base quality information exists; no much larger clone differs at one position.

The clonotype was recovered from a man younger than 35 in good health. The sequence joins TRBV6-1 to TRBJ2-2; TRBD2 might be the D gene, on 5 matching bases. Sequenced: naive CD4+ T cells sorted from blood. This specimen's cell subset or site label, interpreted: CD45RA+ positively selected. The CDR3 sequence is CAISRAGETGELFF. The DNA is as follows: TGTGCCATCTCTAGGGCGGGCGAAACCGGGGAGCTGTTTTTT.